The clone carrying this T cell receptor beta chain was recorded a few times. Its target is not known. Each donor was healthy, and each was a bone marrow donor. This specimen comes from a study of cytomegalovirus exposure and HLA in healthy donors. Study-wide context: In a previous analysis, nearly 120 million unique TCR beta sequences were found from 150 million to 200 million T cells. Study results and caveats: Clonal expansion, a later analysis showed, was greater in HLA-associated TCR beta chains than in equally common others.

Researchers ran the PCR with 60 Vbeta and 13 Jbeta primers. Method: immunoSEQ multiplex PCR; TCRdb's copy keeps in-frame clones and lacks some. The sample lists roughly 160,000 clones; around 80% were seen once. The sample comprised PBMCs. The receptor comes from a man under 40 in good health and CMV-seronegative.

CDR3 loop: CASSLTNMVPQHF. The CDR3, as DNA: TGTGCCAGCAGCCTTACGAACATGGTGCCCCAGCATTTT. The genes are TRBV7-2 and TRBJ1-5; D is unresolved. Trimming took off 5 bases at V and 9 bases at J, with 14 bases between the two ends. Germline V gives CDR1 SGHTA, CDR2 FQGNSA. The CDR3 is 13 amino acids.